This TCR beta chain was captured by sequencing in a study of tumor-infiltrating lymphocytes in primary liver carcinoma. Study overall: Samples had roughly 3.65 to 7.5 million productive TCRbeta reads, comparable between tissue types.

The CDR3 has 14 amino acids. Germline lookup yields CDR1 SGHVS and CDR2 FQNEAQ. Both RNA and DNA were isolated together from 20-30 mg of bulk tissue that had not been sorted. Patients underwent resection of primary liver carcinoma. Samples were taken from five separate regions of every tumor. Study conclusions and caveats: Relative to blood, tumors carried a significantly larger fraction of the repertoire in their top 250 clones (p = 0.039).

Points on this clonotype: Its antigen is undetermined.

Constant-region priming of around 490 ng total RNA yielded TCR beta cDNA. Library construction for TCR beta comprised three nested multiplex PCR rounds performed with slightly modified ARM-PCR. The study ran its first two PCR rounds for around 10 cycles each, using TRBV1-TRBV30 forward primers and a C-beta reverse primer. TCRdb ran MiXCR on the multiplex PCR reads and lists one entry per CDR3 protein. Among about 41,000 distinct CDR3 sequences listed, about three quarters were seen once. The clonotype was recovered from a man in his forties with primary liver carcinoma and hepatitis B virus infection. Sequenced input: liver tumor tissue from sampling region 2. Noted subset: tumor region T2, inferior pole. The rearrangement uses TRBV7-8 and TRBJ2-3; D is possibly TRBD1 or TRBD2 (5 bases each). The CDR3 is CICSFGDGVDTQYF. CDR3 DNA: TGTATCTGCAGCTTTGGGGACGGTGTAGATACGCAGTATTTT.